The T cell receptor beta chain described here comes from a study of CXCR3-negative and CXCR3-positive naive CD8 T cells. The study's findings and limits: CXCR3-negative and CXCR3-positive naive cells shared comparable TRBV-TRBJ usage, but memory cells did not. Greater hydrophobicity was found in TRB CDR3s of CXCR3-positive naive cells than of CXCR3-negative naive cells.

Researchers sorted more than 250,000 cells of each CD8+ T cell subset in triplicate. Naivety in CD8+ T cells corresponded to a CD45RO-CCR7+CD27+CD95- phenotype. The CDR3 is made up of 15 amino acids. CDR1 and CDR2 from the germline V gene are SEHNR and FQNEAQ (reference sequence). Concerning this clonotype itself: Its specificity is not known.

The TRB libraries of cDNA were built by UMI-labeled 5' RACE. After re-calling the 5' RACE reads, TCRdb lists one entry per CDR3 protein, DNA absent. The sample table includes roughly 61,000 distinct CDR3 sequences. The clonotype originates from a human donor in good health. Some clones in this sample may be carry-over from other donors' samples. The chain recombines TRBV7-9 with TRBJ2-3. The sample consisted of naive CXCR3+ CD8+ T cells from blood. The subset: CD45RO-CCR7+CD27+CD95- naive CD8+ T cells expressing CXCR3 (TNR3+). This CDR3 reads CASSLARIRTDTQYF.